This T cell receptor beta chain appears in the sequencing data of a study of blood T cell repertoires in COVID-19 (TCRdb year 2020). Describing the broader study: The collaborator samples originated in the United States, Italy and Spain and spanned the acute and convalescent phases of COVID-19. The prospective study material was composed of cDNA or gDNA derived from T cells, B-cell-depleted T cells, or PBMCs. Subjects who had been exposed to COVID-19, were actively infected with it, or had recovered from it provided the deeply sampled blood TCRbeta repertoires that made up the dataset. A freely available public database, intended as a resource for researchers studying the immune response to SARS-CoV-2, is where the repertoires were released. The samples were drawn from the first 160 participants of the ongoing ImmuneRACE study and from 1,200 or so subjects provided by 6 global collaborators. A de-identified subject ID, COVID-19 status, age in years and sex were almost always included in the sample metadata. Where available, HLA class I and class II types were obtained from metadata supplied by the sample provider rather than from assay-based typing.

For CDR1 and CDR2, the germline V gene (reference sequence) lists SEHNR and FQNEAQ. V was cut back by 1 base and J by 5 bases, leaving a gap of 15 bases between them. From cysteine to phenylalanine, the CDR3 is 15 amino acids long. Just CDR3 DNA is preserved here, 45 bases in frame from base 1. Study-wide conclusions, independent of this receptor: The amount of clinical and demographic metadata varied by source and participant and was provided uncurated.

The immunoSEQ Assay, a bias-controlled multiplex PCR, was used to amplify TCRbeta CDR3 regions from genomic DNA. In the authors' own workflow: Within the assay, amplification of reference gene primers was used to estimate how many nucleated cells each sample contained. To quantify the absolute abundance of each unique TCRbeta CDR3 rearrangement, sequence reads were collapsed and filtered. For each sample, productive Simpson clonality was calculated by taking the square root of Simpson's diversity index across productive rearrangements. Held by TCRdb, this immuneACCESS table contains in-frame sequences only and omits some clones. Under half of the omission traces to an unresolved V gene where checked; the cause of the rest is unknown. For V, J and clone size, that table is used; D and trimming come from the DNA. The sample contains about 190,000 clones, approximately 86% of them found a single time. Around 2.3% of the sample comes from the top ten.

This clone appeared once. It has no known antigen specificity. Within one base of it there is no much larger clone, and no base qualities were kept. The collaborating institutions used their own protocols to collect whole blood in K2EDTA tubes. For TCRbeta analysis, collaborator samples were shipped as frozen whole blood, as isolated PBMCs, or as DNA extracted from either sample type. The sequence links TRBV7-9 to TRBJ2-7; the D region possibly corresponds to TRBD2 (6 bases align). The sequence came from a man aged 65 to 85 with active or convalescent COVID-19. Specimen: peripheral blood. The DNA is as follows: TGTGCCAGCAGCTTAGGTCGGAAAGGCGGGGACGAGCAGTACTTC. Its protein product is CASSLGRKGGDEQYF.